The 21 T cell receptor beta chains below were found in one sample sequenced in a study of regulatory T cells in long-lasting Graves disease (dated by TCRdb to 2020 to 2022). The sample's time point, from its label and the paper: persistent/refractory GD, antithyroid drugs over 5 years with positive TRAb. For both TCR sequencing and RNA sequencing, RNA was extracted from PBMCs using TRIzol. The library was obtained by multiplex PCR. The sequencer was an Illumina HiSeq 4000. CDR3 regions were amplified by Arm-PCR with iRepertoire HTBI primers to construct TCR beta libraries. TCRdb reanalyzed the raw reads on its own, using fastp at Q25 for trimming and MiXCR for clone calling, and kept in-frame beta chains. Rows are unified per CDR3 protein, each entry keeping the most common DNA and genes. Recorded for this sample are hundreds of thousands of distinct CDR3 sequences; roughly 21% of them occurred a single time. The ten largest account for roughly 27% of the sample.

The material was peripheral blood mononuclear cells (PBMCs), obtained when the disease was refractory, from a patient treated with antithyroid drugs. The receptors were gathered from a female donor with Graves disease.

On this clonotype itself: This may arise from a read error, as a much more abundant clone is one base away. J is TRBJ1-6 and V is TRBV7-2; possibly TRBD1 for D (6 bases). Trimming took 8 bases from V and 7 from J, leaving 15 bases between them. This CDR3 has 14 residues. CDR1 is SGHTA, CDR2 FQGNSA, per germline. CDR3 amino acids: CASARRGGNSPLHF. CDR3 in DNA: TGTGCCAGCGCCCGGCGGGGGGGCAATTCACCCCTCCACTTT.

This clonotype showed up just a few times. The chain joins TRBV5-1 to TRBJ2-7; D ambiguous. CDR1 SGHRS and CDR2 YFSETQ come from the germline V gene. V was pared by 1 base and J by 5 bases, with 10 bases between. The CDR3 length is 13 residues. The chain's CDR3 is CASSLLTTNEQYF. The CDR3 DNA reads as TGCGCCAGCAGCTTGTTGACGACGAACGAGCAGTACTTC.

This clonotype was counted at least ten times. The V call is TRBV7-2, the J call TRBJ2-4; D is possibly TRBD1 or TRBD2 (5 bases each). V gave up 1 base and J gave up 7 bases, with 14 bases separating them. The germline V gene encodes CDR1 SGHTA and CDR2 FQGNSA. The CDR3 runs to 15 residues. CDR3 in amino acids: CASSLGRSGTNIQYF. CDR3 nucleotide sequence: TGTGCCAGCAGCTTAGGGCGGTCTGGGACCAACATTCAGTACTTC. Full variable domain (missing parts from reference TRBV7-2 and TRBJ2-4): GAGVSQSPSNKVTEKGKDVELRCDPISGHTALYWYRQSLGQGLEFLIYFQGNSAPDKSGLPSDRFSAERTGGSVSTLTIQRTQQEDSAVYLCASSLGRSGTNIQYFGAGTRLSVL.

In this sample, this clonotype turned up a few times. V usage is TRBV3-2 and J usage is TRBJ2-5. TRBV3-2 is recorded as a pseudogene. CDR3 length: 15 amino acids. This chain's CDR3 is CASSQENPLQETQYF. CDR3 nucleotide sequence: TGTGCCAGCAGCCAAGAAAACCCATTACAAGAGACCCAGTACTTC.

In its sample, this clonotype was seen many times. The chain links TRBV6-1 to TRBJ1-6, with D unclear. The CDR3 is 13 residues long. The V and J ends lost 8 bases and 0 bases respectively, with 5 bases between them. Per the germline V gene, CDR1 is MNHNS and CDR2 is SASEGT. CDR3 protein: CASGSSYNSPLHF. CDR3 nucleotide sequence: TGTGCCAGCGGGAGCTCCTATAATTCACCCCTCCACTTT.

This clonotype was recorded many times. This chain links TRBV3-1 with TRBJ1-3; D is unresolved. The V end lost 0 bases, the J end lost 2 bases, and 11 bases lay between the germline ends. CDR3 length equals 16 residues. Germline-derived CDR1 and CDR2 are LGHDT and YNNKEL (reference sequence). CDR3 sequence (DNA): TGTGCCAGCAGCCAAGATCTGGGGTTCACTGGAAACACCATATATTTT. Encoded protein: CASSQDLGFTGNTIYF.

This clonotype has a count of ten or more. The chain employs TRBV3-1 and TRBJ1-2; TRBD1 might be the D (6 bases). Between the trimmed V and J ends, which lost 0 bases and 5 bases, there was a span of 16 bases. Germline CDR1 reads LGHDT; CDR2 reads YNNKEL (reference sequence). There are 16 residues in the CDR3. CDR3 amino acids: CASSQDLWGTPYGYTF. As DNA, the CDR3 is TGTGCCAGCAGCCAAGATCTATGGGGGACACCGTATGGCTACACCTTC.

This clonotype was detected once. At one boundary the junction diverges from the germline segment, which might be a read error. This sequence joins TRBV6-2 or TRBV6-3 and TRBJ1-2, with 8 bases aligning to TRBD1. This CDR3 spans 14 amino acids. Germline-derived CDR1 and CDR2 are MNHEY and SVGEGT. CDR3 in DNA: TGTGCCAGCAGTTACACCCCGACAGGGGTTGGCCACACCTTC. It specifies CASSYTPTGVGHTF.

J is TRBJ2-7 and V is TRBV27; D might be TRBD2 (6 bases). CDR3 size: 14 residues. Trimming removed 2 bases from V and 3 bases from J, with 11 bases in between. Germline CDR1 MNHEY, CDR2 SMNVEV (reference sequence). CDR3 coding DNA: TGTGCCAGCAGTTTAGTGGGGAGGTACTACGAGCAGTACTTC. It specifies CASSLVGRYYEQYF.

The V call is TRBV10-3, the J call TRBJ1-2; D is possibly TRBD1 (6 bases). V shed 7 bases and J shed 8 bases, with 11 bases lying between them. The CDR3 loop spans 11 amino acids. Looked up from germline, CDR1 is ENHRY and CDR2 is SYGVKD. The CDR3 nucleotides read TGTGCCATCAACTACAGGGAAGGCTACACCTTC. The encoded protein is CAINYREGYTF.

This clonotype was seen repeatedly, ten times or more. The rearrangement uses TRBV3-1 and TRBJ2-5, with 8 bases that match TRBD2. The CDR3 covers 15 residues. Looked up from germline, CDR1 is LGHDT and CDR2 is YNNKEL (reference sequence). Germline trimming cut 2 bases from V and 5 bases from J; bases unmatched to any gene: 7. In DNA form, the CDR3 reads TGTGCCAGCAGCCAACCGGGACTAGGGAGTGAGACCCAGTACTTC. Translated: CASSQPGLGSETQYF.

This clonotype was picked up many times. The J gene is TRBJ1-2, the V gene TRBV3-1, with 11 nucleotides matching TRBD1. The J segment lost 3 bases and the V segment lost 0 bases, leaving 3 bases of the junction unmatched. CDR1 and CDR2 from the germline V gene are LGHDT and YNNKEL (reference sequence). This CDR3 comprises 16 residues. CDR3 in DNA: TGTGCCAGCAGCCAAGATGGACAGGGGGCTGACTATGGCTACACCTTC. This sequence encodes CASSQDGQGADYGYTF.

Ten or more counts support this clonotype. The chain carries TRBV12-3 or TRBV12-4 and TRBJ2-5; D gene ambiguous. The CDR3 has 17 amino acids. The V and J ends lost 1 base and 0 bases respectively, with 15 bases between them. CDR3 residues: CASSLGHGAPNQETQYF. CDR3 DNA: TGTGCCAGCAGTTTAGGGCATGGAGCCCCGAACCAAGAGACCCAGTACTTC.

This sequence joins TRBV19 and TRBJ2-6, with 8 nucleotides matching TRBD1. Trimming took 5 bases from V and 2 from J; bases not matched to a gene: 2. Germline CDR1 reads LNHDA; CDR2 reads SQIVND (reference sequence). The CDR3 contains 15 residues. CDR3 residues: CASSLQGAGANVLTF. CDR3 nucleotides: TGTGCCAGTAGTCTACAGGGGGCTGGGGCCAACGTCCTGACTTTC.

The genes are TRBV30 and TRBJ1-1; D is unclear. Germline V gene sequence: CDR1 GTSNPN, CDR2 SVGIG (reference sequence). CDR3 length equals 11 residues. The CDR3, as DNA: TGTGCAACAAAGGGGAACACTGAAGCTTTCTTT. As protein: CATKGNTEAFF.

This sequence joins TRBV9 and TRBJ1-2; 9 nucleotides agree with TRBD1. Germline CDR1 reads SGDLS; CDR2 reads YYNGEE. Losses at the gene ends were 3 bases for V and 6 bases for J; bases not matched to a gene: 6. CDR3 length: 14 residues. The DNA of the CDR3 is TGTGCCAGCAGCGCGGGGACAGGGAATAATGGCTACACCTTC. It translates to CASSAGTGNNGYTF.

The chain couples TRBV10-2 to TRBJ2-2; D uncertain. This CDR3 is 14 amino acids long. Between the trimmed V and J ends, which lost 7 bases and 3 bases, there was a span of 12 bases. CDR1 and CDR2 (germline): WSHSY, SAAADI. The CDR3 DNA reads as TGCGCCAGCAAAAAGGGCCAGGACACCGGGGAGCTGTTTTTT. Amino acids: CASKKGQDTGELFF.

Concerning this clonotype: With only one base between it and a far larger clone, this is likely a read error. CDR3 amino acids: CASSLDVRAGETQYF. The CDR3 DNA reads as TGTGCCAGCAGCTTAGATGTCAGGGCGGGAGAGACCCAGTACTTC. The chain carries TRBV7-2 and TRBJ2-5; D tentatively fits TRBD1 or TRBD2 (5 bases each). This CDR3 comprises 15 residues. CDR1 is SGHTA, CDR2 FQGNSA, per germline. Trimming pared 1 base from V and 4 bases from J, leaving 13 bases between.

This clonotype has a count of ten or more. The chain recombines TRBV12-3 or TRBV12-4 with TRBJ1-1, with D possibly TRBD1 on 6 matching bases. This CDR3 has 19 residues. V was cut by 11 bases and J by 6 bases, with 37 bases left in between. Written as DNA, the CDR3 is TGTGCCTCCCGCTCGGCCAAGCCAGCGACAGGTCTACTAAATTCTGAAGCTTTCTTT. Its protein product is CASRSAKPATGLLNSEAFF.

The V call is TRBV6-5, the J call TRBJ1-5; D is unclear. This CDR3 contains 17 residues. Trimming took off 5 bases at V and 7 bases at J, with 24 bases between the two ends. Germline V lookup: CDR1 MNHEY, CDR2 SVGAGI. This CDR3 is CASSNFQTLARGQPQHF. In DNA form, the CDR3 reads TGTGCCAGCAGTAACTTCCAGACTCTTGCCCGGGGACAGCCCCAGCATTTT.

The gene calls are TRBV20-1 and TRBJ1-5; D may be TRBD1 (6 bases). The CDR3 totals 14 residues. Trimming left V 3 bases short and J 5 bases short, with 14 bases between. Germline values: CDR1 DFQATT, CDR2 SNEGSKA (reference sequence). CDR3 residues: CSARNQGPHQPQHF. CDR3 DNA: TGCAGTGCTAGGAACCAGGGGCCCCATCAGCCCCAGCATTTT.